Given below is one T cell receptor (beta chain) in context. No antigen is known for it. This sample stems from a study of OX40 agonist ivuxolimab in advanced cancers. Study summary: Those enrolled were 82.7% male, with a mean age of 60 years and ages from roughly 20 to 85. The study reported partial responses in three patients: one hepatocellular carcinoma, two cutaneous melanoma.

Assay used: immunoSEQ multiplex PCR; TCRdb lists only in-frame clones, some missing. The table lists 75,000 to 90,000 clones, 92% of them singletons. With baseline, cycle 4 day 1, and cycle 7 day 1 as timepoints, blood was sampled. With 5 bases removed from V and 0 bases from J, the gap between germline ends came to 10 bases. The germline CDR1 and CDR2 sequences are SGHTA and FQGNSA. This CDR3 has 14 residues. General study findings and limits: Clonal expansion was seen in CD4+ and CD8+ blood T cells by week 6 at 0.1 to 3.0 mg/kg.

The V gene is TRBV7-2, the J gene TRBJ1-2, with D possibly matching TRBD1 (5 bases). Sample: CD4+ or CD8+ T cells sorted from blood, taken in a trial of the OX40 agonist ivuxolimab. This clonotype originated in an adult with an advanced solid tumor such as melanoma, head and neck, liver or kidney cancer. The CDR3 DNA is TGTGCCAGCAGCCCCCTGACAGCTAACTATGGCTACACCTTC. Translated: CASSPLTANYGYTF.